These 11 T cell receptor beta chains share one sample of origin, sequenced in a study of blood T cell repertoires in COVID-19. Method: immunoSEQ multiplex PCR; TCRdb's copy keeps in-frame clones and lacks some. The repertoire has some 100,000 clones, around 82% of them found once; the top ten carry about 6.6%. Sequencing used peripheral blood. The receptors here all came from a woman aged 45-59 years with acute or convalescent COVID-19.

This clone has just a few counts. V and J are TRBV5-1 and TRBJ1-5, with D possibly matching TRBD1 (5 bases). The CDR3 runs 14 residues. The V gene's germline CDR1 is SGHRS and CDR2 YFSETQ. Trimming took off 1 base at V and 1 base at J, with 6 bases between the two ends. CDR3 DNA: TGCGCCAGCAGCTTGAGGGGAAGCAATCAGCCCCAGCATTTT. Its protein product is CASSLRGSNQPQHF.

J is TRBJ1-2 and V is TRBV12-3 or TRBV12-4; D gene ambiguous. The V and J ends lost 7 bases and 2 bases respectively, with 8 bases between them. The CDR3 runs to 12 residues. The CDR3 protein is CASKYGNYGYTF. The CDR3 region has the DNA TGTGCCAGCAAGTACGGGAACTATGGCTACACCTTC.

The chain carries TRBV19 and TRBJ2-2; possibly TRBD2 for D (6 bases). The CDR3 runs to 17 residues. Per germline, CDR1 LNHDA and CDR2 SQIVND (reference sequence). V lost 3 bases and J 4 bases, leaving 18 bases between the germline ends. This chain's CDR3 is CASSIRAGFSVTGELFF. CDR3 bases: TGTGCCAGTAGTATTAGAGCGGGTTTTTCAGTCACCGGGGAGCTGTTTTTT.

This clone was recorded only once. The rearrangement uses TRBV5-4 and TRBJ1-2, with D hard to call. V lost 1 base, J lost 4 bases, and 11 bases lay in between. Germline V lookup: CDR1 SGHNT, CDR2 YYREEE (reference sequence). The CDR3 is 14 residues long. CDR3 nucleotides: TGTGCCAGCAGCTTGAGAGAGTCCTTCTATGGCTACACCTTC. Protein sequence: CASSLRESFYGYTF.

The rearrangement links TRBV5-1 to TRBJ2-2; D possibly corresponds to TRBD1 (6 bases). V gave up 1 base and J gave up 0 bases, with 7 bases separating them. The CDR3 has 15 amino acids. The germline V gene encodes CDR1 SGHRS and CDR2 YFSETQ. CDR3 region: CASSLPGANTGELFF. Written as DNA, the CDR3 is TGCGCCAGCAGCTTGCCAGGGGCGAACACCGGGGAGCTGTTTTTT. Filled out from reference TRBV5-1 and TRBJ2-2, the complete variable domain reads KAGVTQTPRYLIKTRGQQVTLSCSPISGHRSVSWYQQTPGQGLQFLFEYFSETQRNKGNFPGRFSGRQFSNSRSEMNVSTLELGDSALYLCASSLPGANTGELFFGEGSRLTVL.

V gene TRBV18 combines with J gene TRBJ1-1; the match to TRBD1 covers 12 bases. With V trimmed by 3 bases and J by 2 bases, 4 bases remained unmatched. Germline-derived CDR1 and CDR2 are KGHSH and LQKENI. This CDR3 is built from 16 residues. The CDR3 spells CASSPGQGAFNTEAFF. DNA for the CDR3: TGTGCCAGCTCACCGGGACAGGGGGCTTTTAACACTGAAGCTTTCTTT.

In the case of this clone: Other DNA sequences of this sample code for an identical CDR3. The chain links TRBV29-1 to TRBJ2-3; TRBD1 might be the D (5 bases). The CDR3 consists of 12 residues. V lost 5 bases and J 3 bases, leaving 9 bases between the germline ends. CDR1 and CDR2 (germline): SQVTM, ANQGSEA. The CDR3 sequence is CSVRGGTDTQYF. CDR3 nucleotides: TGCAGCGTTAGGGGTGGAACAGATACGCAGTATTTT.

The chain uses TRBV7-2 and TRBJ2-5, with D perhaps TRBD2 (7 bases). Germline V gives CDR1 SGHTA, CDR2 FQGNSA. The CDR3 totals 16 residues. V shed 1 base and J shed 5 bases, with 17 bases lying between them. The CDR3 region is CASSLVISGGQETQYF. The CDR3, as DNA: TGTGCCAGCAGCTTAGTAATATCGGGGGGCCAGGAGACCCAGTACTTC.

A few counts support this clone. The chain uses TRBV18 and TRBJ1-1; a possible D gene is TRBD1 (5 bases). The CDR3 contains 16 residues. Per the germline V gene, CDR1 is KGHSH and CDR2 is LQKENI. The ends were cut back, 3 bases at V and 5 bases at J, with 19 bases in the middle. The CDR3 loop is CASSPRGGNEGTEAFF. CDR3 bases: TGTGCCAGCTCACCTCGGGGGGGGAATGAAGGGACTGAAGCTTTCTTT. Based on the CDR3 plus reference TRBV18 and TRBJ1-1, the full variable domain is NAGVMQNPRHLVRRRGQEARLRCSPMKGHSHVYWYRQLPEEGLKFMVYLQKENIIDESGMPKERFSAEFPKEGPSILRIQQVVRGDSAAYFCASSPRGGNEGTEAFFGQGTRLTVV.

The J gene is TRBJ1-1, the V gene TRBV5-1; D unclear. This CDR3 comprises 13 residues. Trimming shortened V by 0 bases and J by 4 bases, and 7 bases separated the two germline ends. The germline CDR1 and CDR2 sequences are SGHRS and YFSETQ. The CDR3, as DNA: TGCGCCAGCAGCTTGGTCGGGGTCACTGAAGCTTTCTTT. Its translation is CASSLVGVTEAFF.

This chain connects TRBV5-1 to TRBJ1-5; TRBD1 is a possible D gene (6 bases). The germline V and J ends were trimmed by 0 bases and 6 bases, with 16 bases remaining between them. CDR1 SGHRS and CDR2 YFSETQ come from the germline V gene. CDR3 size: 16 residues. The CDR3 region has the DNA TGCGCCAGCAGCTTGGGGGGAGCAGGGGCCAGTCAGCCCCAGCATTTT. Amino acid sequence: CASSLGGAGASQPQHF.